The rows below give T cell receptor beta chains drawn from one sample of a study of blood T cell repertoires in COVID-19. The repertoire was sequenced with immunoSEQ multiplex PCR; TCRdb's copy has only in-frame clones and lacks some. The data contain tens of thousands of clones, 85% of them singletons. Sequences were obtained from peripheral blood. The receptors were sampled from a human donor in a cohort sampled during active COVID-19. The CDR3 runs from the conserved cysteine through the conserved F or W. A D gene is named only where the DNA matches it firmly. Some rows have no size entry. The others give once, few or many, or a class for an expanded clone.

>.|TRBJ2-7|.|TRBV19
TGTGCCAGTAGTCCCCAGGGCGGTGGGCAAGAGCAGTACTTC
CASSPQGGGQEQYF
>.|TRBJ2-3|.|TRBV5-1
TGCGCCAGCAGCTTGGATCTAGATACGCAGTATTTT
CASSLDLDTQYF
>.|TRBJ1-2|.|TRBV5-6
TGTGCCAGCAGCTTGGACGGCGGTGGCTACACCTTC
CASSLDGGGYTF
>TRBD1|TRBJ1-2|once|TRBV24-1
TGTGCCACCAGTGATCCGGGACAGGGGGATGGCTACACCTTC
CATSDPGQGDGYTF
>.|TRBJ2-3|.|TRBV29-1
TGCAGCGTTGCGCAGGGGGGAACAGATACGCAGTATTTT
CSVAQGGTDTQYF
>.|TRBJ2-3|.|TRBV27
TGTGCCAGCACGAGCACAGATACGCAGTATTTT
CASTSTDTQYF
>TRBD2|TRBJ2-5|.|TRBV5-1
TGCGCCAGCAGCTCCCTAGCGGGGCAACAAGAGACCCAGTACTTC
CASSSLAGQQETQYF
>.|TRBJ2-5|.|TRBV11-2
TGTGCCAGCAGCGCCGCTAGCGTACAAGAGACCCAGTACTTC
CASSAASVQETQYF
>.|TRBJ2-7|.|TRBV5-1
TGCGCCAGCAGCACCAGACAGCCAGGAGACCGCGAGCAGTACTTC
CASSTRQPGDREQYF
>TRBD2|TRBJ2-1|.|TRBV7-2
TGTGCCAGCAGTACTAGCGGGGAATACAATGAGCAGTTCTTC
CASSTSGEYNEQFF
>.|TRBJ1-5|.|TRBV5-6
TGTGCCAGCAGCTTGAGTCGGTCTCAGCCCCAGCATTTT
CASSLSRSQPQHF
>TRBD1|TRBJ1-2|once|TRBV25-1
TGTGCCAGCAACCGAGACAGGGCCTATGGCTACACCTTC
CASNRDRAYGYTF
>.|TRBJ1-1|.|TRBV7-9
TGTGCCAGCAGCTTATCCCCAGGGGCCAACACTGAAGCTTTCTTT
CASSLSPGANTEAFF
>.|TRBJ2-7|few|TRBV6-2/TRBV6-3
TGTGCCAGCAGTTACTCGGTCGGGGGGCAGCACTTC
CASSYSVGGQHF
>TRBD1|TRBJ1-4|.|TRBV5-1
TGCGCCAGCAGCGTGACAGGGGACACTAATGAAAAACTGTTTTTT
CASSVTGDTNEKLFF
>.|TRBJ2-5|.|TRBV7-8
TGTGCCAGCAGCTTAGTTGGACAGAGAAAAGAGACCCAGTACTTC
CASSLVGQRKETQYF
>TRBD1|TRBJ1-3|.|TRBV5-1
TGCGCCAGCAGCTTGGAGGGGGCCTCTGGAAACACCATATATTTT
CASSLEGASGNTIYF
>.|TRBJ2-5|.|TRBV7-3
TGTGCCAGCAGCTCAGGGATTAGCGGCCAAGAGACCCAGTACTTC
CASSSGISGQETQYF
>TRBD2|TRBJ2-3|.|TRBV9
TGTGCCAGCAGCGTAGGAGGTGTGCGGGGGGGCGGCACAGATACGCAGTATTTT
CASSVGGVRGGGTDTQYF
>TRBD2|TRBJ2-7|once|TRBV4-3
TGCGCCAGCAGCCCCCACCCTGGGGGGGGTTACGAGCAGTACTTC
CASSPHPGGGYEQYF
>TRBD1|TRBJ1-5|.|TRBV10-3
TGTGCCATCAGTCCGGGACAGGGCAATCAGCCCCAGCATTTT
CAISPGQGNQPQHF
>.|TRBJ2-1|few|TRBV19
TGTGCCAGTAGTGCGACTAGTCTCAATGAGCAGTTCTTC
CASSATSLNEQFF
>TRBD2|TRBJ2-7|.|TRBV27
TGTGCCAGCAGTTTCTCACTAGCGGGCGCATCCGAGCAGTACTTC
CASSFSLAGASEQYF
>.|TRBJ2-2|.|TRBV1
TGCACCAGACCCCCCGGGACAACGAACACCGGGGAGCTGTTTTTT
CTRPPGTTNTGELFF
>TRBD1|TRBJ2-5|.|TRBV11-2
TGTGCCAGCAGCTCGGCGACCGGGACAGATGTCCAAGAGACCCAGTACTTC
CASSSATGTDVQETQYF
>.|TRBJ2-3|.|TRBV6-5
TGTGCCAGCAGTCCGAACAGGGCACACACAGATACGCAGTATTTT
CASSPNRAHTDTQYF
>.|TRBJ2-3|.|TRBV5-5
TGTGCCAGCAGCTTGGTAGGCGGGAGCACAGATACGCAGTATTTT
CASSLVGGSTDTQYF
>TRBD1|TRBJ1-1|.|TRBV16
TGTGCCAGCAGCCAATCGAGTCGACAGGGGGCTGAAGCTTTCTTT
CASSQSSRQGAEAFF
>.|TRBJ1-4|.|TRBV19
TGTGCCAGTACCCGGGGGGCGGGAGATGGAAAACTGTTTTTT
CASTRGAGDGKLFF
>.|TRBJ1-2|.|TRBV6-5
TGTGCCAGCACCCTAGGGACATTCGGCTACACCTTC
CASTLGTFGYTF
>TRBD1|TRBJ2-7|.|TRBV29-1
TGCAGCGTTCACGACAGGGGGAACTCCTACGAGCAGTACTTC
CSVHDRGNSYEQYF
>TRBD1|TRBJ2-2|.|TRBV19
TGTGCCAGTAGTCCCAGGGGGTTGAACACCGGGGAGCTGTTTTTT
CASSPRGLNTGELFF
>.|TRBJ1-2|.|TRBV27
TGTGCCAGCAGTCCTCGCGGGCCTAACTATGGCTACACCTTC
CASSPRGPNYGYTF
>.|TRBJ2-3|.|TRBV21-1
TGTGCCAGCAGCAGACGGACAGGGTGGGGCACAGATACGCAGTATTTT
CASSRRTGWGTDTQYF
>.|TRBJ2-4|.|TRBV5-4
TGTGCCAGCAGCTTGGAAAACAGATTTCAGTACTTC
CASSLENRFQYF
>.|TRBJ2-5|.|TRBV11-2
TGTGCCAGCAGCTTAGGAGGGCTTGCGGAGACCCAGTACTTC
CASSLGGLAETQYF
>TRBD2|TRBJ2-3|.|TRBV10-3
TGTGCCATCAGTCTCGGGACTAGATCACCCATGCAGTATTTT
CAISLGTRSPMQYF
>TRBD2|TRBJ2-3|.|TRBV9
TGTGCCAGCAGCGACAGCGGGGGACCCACAGATACGCAGTATTTT
CASSDSGGPTDTQYF
>TRBD1|TRBJ1-3|.|TRBV27
TGTGCCAGCAGTTTATTCTCCGACAGGGATGGAAACACCATATATTTT
CASSLFSDRDGNTIYF
>.|TRBJ2-3|.|TRBV20-1
TGCAGTGCTAGTCCCCAGGGAACAGATACGCAGTATTTT
CSASPQGTDTQYF
>.|TRBJ1-6|.|TRBV12-3/TRBV12-4
TGTGCCAGCAGTTTTGACGGGAGACCCCTCCACTTT
CASSFDGRPLHF
>TRBD1|TRBJ1-1|.|TRBV5-8
TGTGCCAGCAGCCCCCCAACAGGGGGCCTGGACACTGAAGCTTTCTTT
CASSPPTGGLDTEAFF
>.|TRBJ2-2|.|TRBV7-6
TGTGCCAGCAGCTTAGTGGCAGGTCCCACCGGGGAGCTGTTTTTT
CASSLVAGPTGELFF
>TRBD1|TRBJ1-1|.|TRBV6-5
TGTGCCAGCAGTTACTCAACCTTGGGACAGTACACTGAAGCTTTCTTT
CASSYSTLGQYTEAFF
>.|TRBJ2-5|.|TRBV7-2
TGTGCCAGCAGCCAGGCGAGCGGCCAAGAGACCCAGTACTTC
CASSQASGQETQYF
>.|TRBJ2-4|.|TRBV19
TGTGCCAGTAGTATGGGGGGCAGGGGGAACATTCAGTACTTC
CASSMGGRGNIQYF
>.|TRBJ1-5|.|TRBV7-2
TGTGCCAGCAGCTCCGTTCCGGACAGTTATCAGCCCCAGCATTTT
CASSSVPDSYQPQHF
>TRBD1|TRBJ2-7|few|TRBV10-2
TGCGCCAGCAGAGACCCGGGACAGGGGGGCTCCTACGAGCAGTACTTC
CASRDPGQGGSYEQYF
>.|TRBJ2-1|few|TRBV19
TGTGCCAGTAGTAGAGAGGGGAGGTGGGGCGCATACAATGAGCAGTTCTTC
CASSREGRWGAYNEQFF
>TRBD1|TRBJ2-3|.|TRBV6-2/TRBV6-3
TGTGCCAGCAGTTGGCAGGGGGCAGGAGATACGCAGTATTTT
CASSWQGAGDTQYF
>TRBD1|TRBJ2-3|.|TRBV4-1
TGCGCCAGCAGCCAAGGGACAGGGGGTGTCGTTTTCACAGATACGCAGTATTTT
CASSQGTGGVVFTDTQYF
>TRBD1|TRBJ1-2|.|TRBV9
TGTGCCAGCAGCGGGGGGTTTTTGGGACAGGGACACGGCTACACCTTC
CASSGGFLGQGHGYTF
>TRBD1|TRBJ2-7|.|TRBV5-1
TGCGCCAGCAGTTATAACAGGGGGCAGTACGCTTCCTACGAGCAGTACTTC
CASSYNRGQYASYEQYF
>.|TRBJ1-2|.|TRBV19
TGTGCCAGTAGTATTCGGCAGGAATATTGGGGCTACACCTTC
CASSIRQEYWGYTF
>TRBD1|TRBJ2-7|.|TRBV18
TGTGCCAGCTCACCGGGGACAGGGGCTACCCACGAGCAGTACTTC
CASSPGTGATHEQYF
>.|TRBJ2-4|.|TRBV6-5
TGTGCCAGCAGTTACACGACACAAGACATTCAGTACTTC
CASSYTTQDIQYF
>TRBD2|TRBJ2-3|.|TRBV25-1
TGTGCCAGCAGTGAAGTGGGGGGGTTGTATACGCAGTATTTT
CASSEVGGLYTQYF